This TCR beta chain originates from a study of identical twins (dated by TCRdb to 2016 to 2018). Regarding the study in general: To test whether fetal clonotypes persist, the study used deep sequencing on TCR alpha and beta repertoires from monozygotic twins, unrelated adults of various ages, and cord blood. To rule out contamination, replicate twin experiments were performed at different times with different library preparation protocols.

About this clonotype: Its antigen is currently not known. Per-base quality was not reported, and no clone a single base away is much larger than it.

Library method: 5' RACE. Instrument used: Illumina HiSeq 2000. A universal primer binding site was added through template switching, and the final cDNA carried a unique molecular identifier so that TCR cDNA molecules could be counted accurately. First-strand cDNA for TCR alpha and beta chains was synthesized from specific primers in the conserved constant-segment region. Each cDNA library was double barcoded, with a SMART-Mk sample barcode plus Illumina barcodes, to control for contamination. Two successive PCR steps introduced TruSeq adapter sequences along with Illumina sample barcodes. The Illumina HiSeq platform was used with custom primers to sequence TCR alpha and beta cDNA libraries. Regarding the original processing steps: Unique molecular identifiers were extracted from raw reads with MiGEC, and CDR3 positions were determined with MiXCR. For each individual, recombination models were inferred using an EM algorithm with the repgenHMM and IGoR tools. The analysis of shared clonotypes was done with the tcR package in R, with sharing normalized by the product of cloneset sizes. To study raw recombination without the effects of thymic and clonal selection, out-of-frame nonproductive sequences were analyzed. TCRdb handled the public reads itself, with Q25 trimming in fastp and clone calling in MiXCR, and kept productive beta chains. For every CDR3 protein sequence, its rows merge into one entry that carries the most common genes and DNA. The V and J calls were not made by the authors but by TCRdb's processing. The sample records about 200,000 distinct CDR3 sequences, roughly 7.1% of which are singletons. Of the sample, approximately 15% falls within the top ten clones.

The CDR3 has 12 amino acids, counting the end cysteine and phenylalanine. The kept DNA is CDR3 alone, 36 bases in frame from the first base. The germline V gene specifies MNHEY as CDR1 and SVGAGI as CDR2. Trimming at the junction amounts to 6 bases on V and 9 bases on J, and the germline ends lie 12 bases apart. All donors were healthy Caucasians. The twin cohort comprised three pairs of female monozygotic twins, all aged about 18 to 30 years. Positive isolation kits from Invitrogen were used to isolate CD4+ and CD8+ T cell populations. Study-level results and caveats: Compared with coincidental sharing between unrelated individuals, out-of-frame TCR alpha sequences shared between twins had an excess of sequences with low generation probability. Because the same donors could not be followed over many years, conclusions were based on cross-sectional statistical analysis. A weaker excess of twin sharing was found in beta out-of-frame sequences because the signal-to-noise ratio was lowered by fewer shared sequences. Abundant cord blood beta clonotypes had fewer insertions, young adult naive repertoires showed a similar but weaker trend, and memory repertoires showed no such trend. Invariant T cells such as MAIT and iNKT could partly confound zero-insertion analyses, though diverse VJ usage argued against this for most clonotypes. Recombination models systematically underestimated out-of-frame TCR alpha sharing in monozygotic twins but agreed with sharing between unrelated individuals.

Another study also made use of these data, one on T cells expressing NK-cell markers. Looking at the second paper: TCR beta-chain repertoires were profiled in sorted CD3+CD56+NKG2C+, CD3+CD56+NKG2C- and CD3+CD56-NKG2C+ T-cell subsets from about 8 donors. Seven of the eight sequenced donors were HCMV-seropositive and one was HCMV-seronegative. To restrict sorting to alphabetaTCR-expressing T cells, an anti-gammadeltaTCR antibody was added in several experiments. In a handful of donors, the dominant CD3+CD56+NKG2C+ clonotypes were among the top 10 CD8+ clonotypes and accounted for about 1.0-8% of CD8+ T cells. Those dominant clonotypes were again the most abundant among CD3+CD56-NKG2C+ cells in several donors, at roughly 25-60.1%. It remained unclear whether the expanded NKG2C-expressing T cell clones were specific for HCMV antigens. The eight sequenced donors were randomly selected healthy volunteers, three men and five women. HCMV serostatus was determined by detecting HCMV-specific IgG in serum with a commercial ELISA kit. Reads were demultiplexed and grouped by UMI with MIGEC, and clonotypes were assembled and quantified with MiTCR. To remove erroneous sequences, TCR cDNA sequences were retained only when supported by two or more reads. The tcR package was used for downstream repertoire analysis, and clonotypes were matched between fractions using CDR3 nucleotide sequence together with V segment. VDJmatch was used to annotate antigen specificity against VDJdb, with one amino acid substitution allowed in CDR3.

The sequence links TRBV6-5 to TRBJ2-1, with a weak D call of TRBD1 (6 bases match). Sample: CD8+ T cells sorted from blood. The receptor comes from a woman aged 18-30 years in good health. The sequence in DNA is TGTGCCAGCAGGTCTACAGGGTCTGAGCAGTTCTTC. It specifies CASRSTGSEQFF.